This T cell receptor beta chain was profiled in a study of shared clonotypes between healthy human individuals (TCRdb year 2020). At the level of the whole study: A couple of women and a few men aged 18 to 49 years were included in the cohort. For each donor, CD4 naive and CD4 memory were each run on three plates, CD8 naive on two plates, and CD8 memory on one plate. Blood TCR repertoires of 5 or 6 healthy adults were deeply sequenced to estimate repertoire size and the extent of clonotype sharing between individuals. To increase sequencing depth and limit assay-specific biases, different laboratories used diverse techniques to prepare libraries and sequence TCR repertoires. Between about 0.9 and 10 billion PBMCs per donor were obtained by leukapheresis. The research as a whole found: Pairwise subsampling indicated that sequencing depth was expected to affect the degree of clonotype sharing among donors. Larger estimated clonotype richness was generally found for naive subsets than for memory subsets. When several donors were compared, the shared fraction of clonotypes was roughly 5% for naive CD4, more than 3% for naive CD8, 2% to 2.5% for memory CD4, and roughly 0.4% for memory CD8. Only blood was sampled, and tissue TCR repertoires likely differ from those in blood. Compared with non-shared clonotypes, the clonotypes found in all four sorted-subset donors had higher generation probabilities. The genetic and exposure-history diversity represented was limited by the small number of donors. Even with the large sequencing depth, rarefaction of the sorted-subset datasets indicated that sequencing was incomplete.

V loses 8 bases, J loses 4 bases, and the germline ends lie 14 bases apart. Taken from cysteine to phenylalanine, the CDR3 has 13 residues. Only the CDR3 portion is preserved as DNA: 39 bases, with reading frame beginning at the first base. The germline V gene encodes CDR1 LNHDA and CDR2 SQIVND (reference sequence). TCR CDR3 regions were amplified from genomic DNA by multiplex PCR using the deep immunoSEQ assay. Extracted genomic DNA from each cell subset was distributed evenly across all wells of several immunoSEQ 96-well plates, and each plate was treated as a replicate. For sorted subsets, each replicate PCR was loaded with about 0.2 ug genomic DNA, equivalent to about 30,000 T cell genomes. The purified libraries were quantified using a Qubit 3.0 fluorometer, sized with a Bioanalyzer 2100, and then quantified again using the KAPA Library Quantification kit. Each immunoSEQ 96-well plate was sequenced on its own single-read 150-cycle Illumina NextSeq 550 flow cell. On the authors' methods: Because only junctional sequences without quality scores were contained in the immunoSEQ output, filtering matching that applied to full-length reads could not be performed. To assign V/J genes and CDR3, sequences were annotated using PyIR, a Python wrapper for IgBLAST v1.9, with IMGT germline references. Reads were filtered out if the reads had weak V/J assignments (E-value above 1e-6), no CDR3, stop codons, out-of-frame junctions, or ambiguous translated residues. A V3J clonotype was defined by an identical inferred V gene, J gene, and CDR3 amino acid sequence. The percentage overlap between two repertoires was calculated by dividing the number of shared unique clonotypes by the size of the smaller repertoire. Richness of each repertoire was evaluated using RTK rarefaction, the Chao1 estimator, and Recon v2.1 estimates of unobserved clonotypes. Generation probabilities for all TCRbeta clonotypes obtained by the gDNA method from a few donors were computed using OLGA. As stored in TCRdb, this immuneACCESS dataset retains in-frame rearrangements with V and J assigned. A fraction of the clones does not appear; measured against another copy, unresolved V genes explain less than half of the discrepancy, and the remainder lacks a known reason. V, J and clone size derive from that table, while D and trimming were established from the DNA sequence. The sample contains 150,000 to 200,000 clones, 60% to 75% of them found a single time. The ten largest account for about 10% of the sample.

Donors were healthy HIV-negative adults with no recently reported acute infections or vaccinations. Every donor was a Caucasian adult living in Nashville, Tennessee, USA. CD4+ T cells were enriched by magnetic negative selection, after which naive cells were positively selected on CD45RA and the negative fraction was taken as the memory subset. Blood was collected by leukapheresis, and PBMCs were isolated by Ficoll-Histopaque density gradient centrifugation and then cryopreserved in liquid nitrogen vapor phase. Analytical flow cytometry was used to check the purity and quantity of each magnetically sorted T cell population. Genomic DNA was isolated from every sorted fraction and measured by UV absorbance on a Nanodrop 2000c. This clone was seen only a few times. Its binding antigen is unknown. The input lacks base qualities; no much larger clone sits a single base away.

This receptor chain uses TRBV19 and TRBJ1-2; the best D guess is TRBD1, with 6 bases matching. Sequencing input: memory CD4+ T cells sorted from blood. Per the publication, the cell subset or site label means: CD45RA-negative fraction. The TCR was taken from a man aged 30 to 39 in good health. The DNA sequence is TGTGCCAGTGACGACAGGAGGGCCTATGGCTACACCTTC. This translates into CASDDRRAYGYTF.